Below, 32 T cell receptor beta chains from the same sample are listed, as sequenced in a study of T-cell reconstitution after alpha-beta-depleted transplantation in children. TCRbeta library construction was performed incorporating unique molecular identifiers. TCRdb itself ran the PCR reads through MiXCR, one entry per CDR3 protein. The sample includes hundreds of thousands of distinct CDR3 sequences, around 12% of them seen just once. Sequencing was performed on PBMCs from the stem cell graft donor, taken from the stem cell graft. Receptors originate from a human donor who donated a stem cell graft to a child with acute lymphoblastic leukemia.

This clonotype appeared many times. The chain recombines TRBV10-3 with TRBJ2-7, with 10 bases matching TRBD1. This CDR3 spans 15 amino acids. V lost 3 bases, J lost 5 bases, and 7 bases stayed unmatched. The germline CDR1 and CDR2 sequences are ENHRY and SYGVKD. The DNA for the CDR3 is TGTGCCATCAGTGACTACCGGGACAGGGGTGACGAGCAGTACTTC. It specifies CAISDYRDRGDEQYF.

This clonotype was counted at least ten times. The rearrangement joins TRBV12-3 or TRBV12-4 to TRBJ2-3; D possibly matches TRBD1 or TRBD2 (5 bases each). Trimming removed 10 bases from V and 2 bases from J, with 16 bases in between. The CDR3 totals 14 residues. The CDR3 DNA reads TGTGCCACCGAGAGGGGCCAAACCACAGATACGCAGTATTTT. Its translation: CATERGQTTDTQYF.

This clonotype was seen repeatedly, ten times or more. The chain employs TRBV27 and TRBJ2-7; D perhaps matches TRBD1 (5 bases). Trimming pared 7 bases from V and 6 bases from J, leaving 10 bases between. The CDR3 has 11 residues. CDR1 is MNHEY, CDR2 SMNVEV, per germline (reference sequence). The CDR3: CASTSGSEQYF. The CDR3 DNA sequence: TGTGCCAGCACCTCAGGGTCCGAGCAGTACTTC.

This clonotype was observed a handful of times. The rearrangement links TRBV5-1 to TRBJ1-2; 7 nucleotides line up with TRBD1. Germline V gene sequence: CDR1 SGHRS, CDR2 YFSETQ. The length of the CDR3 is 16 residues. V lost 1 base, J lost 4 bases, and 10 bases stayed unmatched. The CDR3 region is CASSLYRGNSVYGYTF. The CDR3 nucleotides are TGCGCCAGCAGCTTGTACAGGGGCAATTCTGTCTATGGCTACACCTTC.

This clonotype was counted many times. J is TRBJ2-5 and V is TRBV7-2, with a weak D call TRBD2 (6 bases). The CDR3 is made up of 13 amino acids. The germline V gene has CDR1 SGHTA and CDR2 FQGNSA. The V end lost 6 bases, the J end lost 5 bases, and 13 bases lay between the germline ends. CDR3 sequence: CASSLPTSETQYF. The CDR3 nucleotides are TGTGCCAGCAGTCTACCCACTAGCGAGACCCAGTACTTC.

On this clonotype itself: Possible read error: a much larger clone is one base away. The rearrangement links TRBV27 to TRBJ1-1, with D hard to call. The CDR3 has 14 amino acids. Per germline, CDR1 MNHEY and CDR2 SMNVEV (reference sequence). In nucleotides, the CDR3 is TGTGCCAGCAGCACCGGACGATTGAACACTGAATCTTTCTTT. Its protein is CASSTGRLNTESFF.

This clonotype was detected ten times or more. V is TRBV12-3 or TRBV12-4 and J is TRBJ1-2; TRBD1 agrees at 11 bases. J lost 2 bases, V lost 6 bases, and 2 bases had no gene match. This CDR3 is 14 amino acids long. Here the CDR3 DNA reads TGTGCCAGCAGCTGGACAGGGGGCAACTATGGCTACACCTTC. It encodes CASSWTGGNYGYTF.

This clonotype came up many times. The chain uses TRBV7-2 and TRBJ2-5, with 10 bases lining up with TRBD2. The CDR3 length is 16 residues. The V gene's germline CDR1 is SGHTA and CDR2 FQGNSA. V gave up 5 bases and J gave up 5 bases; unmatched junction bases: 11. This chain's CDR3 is CASSHRRLAGVETQYF. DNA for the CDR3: TGTGCCAGCAGCCACCGGCGCCTAGCGGGAGTGGAGACCCAGTACTTC.

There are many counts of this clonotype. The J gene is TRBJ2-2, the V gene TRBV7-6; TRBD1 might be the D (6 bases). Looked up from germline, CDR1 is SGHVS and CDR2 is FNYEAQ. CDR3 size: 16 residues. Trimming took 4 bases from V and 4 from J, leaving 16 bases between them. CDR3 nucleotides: TGTGCCAGCAGCTCTTCCAGTCGACAGGCCACCGGGGAGCTGTTTTTT. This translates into CASSSSSRQATGELFF.

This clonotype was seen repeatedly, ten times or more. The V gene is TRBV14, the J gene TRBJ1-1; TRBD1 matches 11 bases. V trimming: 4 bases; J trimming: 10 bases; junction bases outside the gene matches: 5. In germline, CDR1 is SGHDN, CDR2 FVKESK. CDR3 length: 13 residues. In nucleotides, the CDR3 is TGTGCCAGCAGCCCGGACAGGGGGCTATCAGCTTTCTTT. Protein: CASSPDRGLSAFF.

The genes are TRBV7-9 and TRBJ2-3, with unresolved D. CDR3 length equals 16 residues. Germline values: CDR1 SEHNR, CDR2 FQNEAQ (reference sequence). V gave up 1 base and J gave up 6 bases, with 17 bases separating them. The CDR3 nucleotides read TGTGCCAGCAGCTTAGTTCTGCCCGATGCAACGGATACGCAGTATTTT. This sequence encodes CASSLVLPDATDTQYF. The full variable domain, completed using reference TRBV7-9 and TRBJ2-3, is DTGVSQNPRHKITKRGQNVTFRCDPISEHNRLYWYRQTLGQGPEFLTYFQNEAQLEKSRLLSDRFSAERPKGSFSTLEIQRTEQGDSAMYLCASSLVLPDATDTQYFGPGTRLTVL.

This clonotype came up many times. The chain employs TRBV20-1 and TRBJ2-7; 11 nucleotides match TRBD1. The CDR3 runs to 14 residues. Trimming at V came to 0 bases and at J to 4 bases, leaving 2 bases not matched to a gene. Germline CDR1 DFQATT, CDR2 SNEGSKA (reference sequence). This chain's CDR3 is CSARDGTGGYEQYF. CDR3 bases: TGCAGTGCTAGAGATGGGACAGGGGGATACGAGCAGTACTTC.

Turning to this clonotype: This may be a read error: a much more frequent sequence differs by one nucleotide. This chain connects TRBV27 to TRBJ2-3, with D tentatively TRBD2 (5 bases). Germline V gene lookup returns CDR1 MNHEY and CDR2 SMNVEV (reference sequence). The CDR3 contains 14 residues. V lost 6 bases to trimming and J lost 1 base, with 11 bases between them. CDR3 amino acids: CASSHGVGTDTQYF. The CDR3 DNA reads TGTGCCAGCAGCCACGGGGTCGGCACAGATACGCAGTATTTT.

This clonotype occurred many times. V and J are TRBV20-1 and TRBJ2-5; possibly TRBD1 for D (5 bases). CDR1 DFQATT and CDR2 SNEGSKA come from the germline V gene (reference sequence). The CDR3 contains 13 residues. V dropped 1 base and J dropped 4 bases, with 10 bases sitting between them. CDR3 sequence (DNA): TGCAGTGCTAGAGTAGGGGCAATAGAGACCCAGTACTTC. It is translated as CSARVGAIETQYF.

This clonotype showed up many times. CDR3 sequence: CASSRQKETQYF. In DNA form, the CDR3 reads TGCGCCAGCAGCCGACAGAAAGAGACCCAGTACTTC. This chain connects TRBV5-1 to TRBJ2-5; the D gene is possibly TRBD1 (5 bases). Trimming took 4 bases from V and 3 from J, leaving 7 bases between them. This CDR3 has 12 residues. Germline-derived CDR1 and CDR2 are SGHRS and YFSETQ.

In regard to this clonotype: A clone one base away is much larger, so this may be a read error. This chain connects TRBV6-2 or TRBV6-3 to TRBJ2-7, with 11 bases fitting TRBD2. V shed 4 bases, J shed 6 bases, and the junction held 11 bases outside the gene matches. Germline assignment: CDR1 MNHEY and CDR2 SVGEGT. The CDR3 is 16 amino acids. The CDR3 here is CASSWPGGLAGGEQYF. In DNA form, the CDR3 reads TGTGCCAGCAGTTGGCCAGGAGGACTAGCGGGCGGCGAGCAGTACTTC.

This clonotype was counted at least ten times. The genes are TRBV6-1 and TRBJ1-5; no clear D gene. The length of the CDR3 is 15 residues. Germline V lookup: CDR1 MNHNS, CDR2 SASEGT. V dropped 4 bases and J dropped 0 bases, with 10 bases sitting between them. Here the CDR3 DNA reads TGTGCCAGCAGTGGGACGGCATATAGCAATCAGCCCCAGCATTTT. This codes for CASSGTAYSNQPQHF.

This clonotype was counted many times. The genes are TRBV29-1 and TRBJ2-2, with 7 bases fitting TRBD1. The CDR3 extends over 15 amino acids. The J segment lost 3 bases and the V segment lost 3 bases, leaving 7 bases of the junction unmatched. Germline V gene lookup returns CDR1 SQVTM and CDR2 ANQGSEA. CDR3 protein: CSVEYKQGYTGELFF. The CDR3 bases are TGCAGCGTTGAGTATAAACAGGGGTACACCGGGGAGCTGTTTTTT.

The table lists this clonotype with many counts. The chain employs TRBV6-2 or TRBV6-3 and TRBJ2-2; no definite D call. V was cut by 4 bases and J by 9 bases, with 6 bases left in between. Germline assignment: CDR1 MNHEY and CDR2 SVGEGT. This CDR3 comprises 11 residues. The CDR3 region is CASSFNRELFF. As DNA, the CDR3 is TGTGCCAGCAGTTTTAACAGGGAGCTGTTTTTT.

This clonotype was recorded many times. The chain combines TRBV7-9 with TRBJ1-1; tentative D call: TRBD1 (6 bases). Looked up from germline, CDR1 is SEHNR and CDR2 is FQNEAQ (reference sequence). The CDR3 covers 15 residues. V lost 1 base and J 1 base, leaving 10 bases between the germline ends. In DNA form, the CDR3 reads TGTGCCAGCAGCTTAGTCGCAGGGGAGAACACTGAAGCTTTCTTT. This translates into CASSLVAGENTEAFF.

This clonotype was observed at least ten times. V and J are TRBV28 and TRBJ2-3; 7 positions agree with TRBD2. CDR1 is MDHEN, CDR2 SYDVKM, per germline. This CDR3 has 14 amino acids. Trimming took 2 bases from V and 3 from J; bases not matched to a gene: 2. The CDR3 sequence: CASSLAGATDTQYF. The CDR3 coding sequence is TGTGCCAGCAGTTTAGCGGGAGCTACAGATACGCAGTATTTT.

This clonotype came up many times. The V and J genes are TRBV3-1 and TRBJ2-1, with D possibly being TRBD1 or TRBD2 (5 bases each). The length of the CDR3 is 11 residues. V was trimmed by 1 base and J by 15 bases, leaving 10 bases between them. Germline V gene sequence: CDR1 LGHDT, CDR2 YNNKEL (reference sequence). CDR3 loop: CASSQVGVRFF. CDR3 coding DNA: TGTGCCAGCAGCCAAGTGGGGGTCCGGTTCTTC.

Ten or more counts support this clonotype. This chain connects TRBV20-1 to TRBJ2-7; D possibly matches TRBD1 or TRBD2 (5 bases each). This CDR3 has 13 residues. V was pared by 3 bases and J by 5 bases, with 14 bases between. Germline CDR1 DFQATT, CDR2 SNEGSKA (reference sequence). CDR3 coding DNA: TGCAGTGCTAGGGTGGGGGTTTGGGACGAGCAGTACTTC. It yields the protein CSARVGVWDEQYF.

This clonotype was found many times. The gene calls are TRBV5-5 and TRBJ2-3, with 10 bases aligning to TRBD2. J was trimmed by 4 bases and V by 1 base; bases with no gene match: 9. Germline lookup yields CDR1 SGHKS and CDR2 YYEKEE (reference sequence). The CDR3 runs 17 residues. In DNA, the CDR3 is TGTGCCAGCAGCTTGTCCTGGAGGAGCGGGGGGGCAGATACGCAGTATTTT. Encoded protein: CASSLSWRSGGADTQYF.

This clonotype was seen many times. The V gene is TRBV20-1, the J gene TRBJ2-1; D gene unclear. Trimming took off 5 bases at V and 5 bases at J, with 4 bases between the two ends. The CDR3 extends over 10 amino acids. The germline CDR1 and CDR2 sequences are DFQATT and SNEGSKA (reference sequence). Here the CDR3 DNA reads TGCAGTGCTCTAAACAATGAGCAGTTCTTC. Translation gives CSALNNEQFF.

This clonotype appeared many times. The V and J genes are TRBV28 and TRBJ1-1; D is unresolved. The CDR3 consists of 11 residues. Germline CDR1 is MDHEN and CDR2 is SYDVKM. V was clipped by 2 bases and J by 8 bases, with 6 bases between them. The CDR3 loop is CASSLRGEAFF. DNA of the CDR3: TGTGCCAGCAGTTTACGTGGGGAAGCTTTCTTT.

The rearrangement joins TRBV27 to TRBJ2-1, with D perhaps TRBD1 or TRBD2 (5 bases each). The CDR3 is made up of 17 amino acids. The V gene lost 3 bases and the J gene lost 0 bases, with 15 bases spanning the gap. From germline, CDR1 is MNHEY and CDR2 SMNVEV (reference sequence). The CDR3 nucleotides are TGTGCCAGCAGTTTGCCGACAGCAGGGAGCTCCTACAATGAGCAGTTCTTC. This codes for CASSLPTAGSSYNEQFF.

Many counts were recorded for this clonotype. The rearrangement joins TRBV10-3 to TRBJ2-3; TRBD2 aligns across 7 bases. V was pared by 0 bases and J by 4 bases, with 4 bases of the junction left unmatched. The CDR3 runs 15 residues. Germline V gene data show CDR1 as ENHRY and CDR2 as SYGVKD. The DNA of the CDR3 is TGTGCCATCAGTGAGTCCGCGGGAGTCGCAGATACGCAGTATTTT. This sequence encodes CAISESAGVADTQYF.

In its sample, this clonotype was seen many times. The CDR3 DNA follows: TGTGCCAGCAGTTTGTGGGAAGCTAACTATGGCTACACCTTC. Amino acids: CASSLWEANYGYTF. The chain is built from TRBV12-3 or TRBV12-4 and TRBJ1-2, with D hard to call. This CDR3 region has 14 residues. The V and J ends lost 3 bases and 0 bases respectively, with 8 bases between them.

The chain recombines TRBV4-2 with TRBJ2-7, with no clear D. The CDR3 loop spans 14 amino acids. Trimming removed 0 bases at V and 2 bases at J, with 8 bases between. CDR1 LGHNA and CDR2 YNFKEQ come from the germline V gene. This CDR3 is CASSQDPATYEQYF. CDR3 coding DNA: TGTGCCAGCAGCCAAGACCCAGCCACCTACGAGCAGTACTTC.

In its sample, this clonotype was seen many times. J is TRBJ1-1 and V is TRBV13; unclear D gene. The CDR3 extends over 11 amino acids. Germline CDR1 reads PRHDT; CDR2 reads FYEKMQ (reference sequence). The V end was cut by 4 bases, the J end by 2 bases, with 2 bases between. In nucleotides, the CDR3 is TGTGCCAGCAGCTCAAACACTGAAGCTTTCTTT. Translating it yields CASSSNTEAFF. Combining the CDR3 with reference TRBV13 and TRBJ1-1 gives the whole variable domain AAGVIQSPRHLIKEKRETATLKCYPIPRHDTVYWYQQGPGQDPQFLISFYEKMQSDKGSIPDRFSAQQFSDYHSELNMSSLELGDSALYFCASSSNTEAFFGQGTRLTVV.

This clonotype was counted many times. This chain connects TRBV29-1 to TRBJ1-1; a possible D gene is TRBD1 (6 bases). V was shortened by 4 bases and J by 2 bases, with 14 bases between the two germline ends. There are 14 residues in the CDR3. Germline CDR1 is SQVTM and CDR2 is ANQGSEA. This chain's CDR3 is CSVVPGASNTEAFF. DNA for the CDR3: TGCAGCGTTGTACCGGGGGCCAGTAACACTGAAGCTTTCTTT.